This passage covers 29 T cell receptor beta chains from one sample sequenced in a study of cytomegalovirus exposure and HLA in healthy donors. Primers included in the PCR were 60 Vbeta and 13 Jbeta primers. TCRdb's table, derived via immunoSEQ multiplex PCR, lists solely in-frame clones and lacks some. The sample has 200,000 to 250,000 clones, around 86% seen once; the top ten hold 2.5% to 3.5%. The sample comprised PBMCs. The receptors stem from a woman between 40 and 50 years old in good health and CMV-seronegative.

This chain joins TRBV4-1 and TRBJ2-3; D is perhaps TRBD2 (5 bases). CDR1 is MGHRA and CDR2 is YSYEKL in the germline V gene. V shed 4 bases and J shed 8 bases, with 10 bases lying between them. There are 12 residues in the CDR3. Here the CDR3 DNA reads TGCGCCAGCAGCCGCCCCCGGGGTACGCAGTATTTT. Translation gives CASSRPRGTQYF.

This clone was found a few times. The CDR3 region has the DNA TGTGCCAGCAGCCCAGGGGTCCACGTCACAGATACGCAGTATTTT. Translation gives CASSPGVHVTDTQYF. The rearrangement uses TRBV11-2 and TRBJ2-3, with TRBD1 as a possible D gene (6 bases). The CDR3 extends over 15 amino acids. The germline V gene encodes CDR1 SGHAT and CDR2 FQNNGV. Trimming stripped 5 bases from V and 2 bases from J, with 14 bases between.

This clone was seen a few times. The chain joins TRBV5-4 to TRBJ1-1; perhaps TRBD1 as D (6 bases). The CDR3 is 14 amino acids. V was shortened by 4 bases and J by 3 bases, with 13 bases between the two germline ends. Germline loops: CDR1 SGHNT, CDR2 YYREEE (reference sequence). CDR3 nucleotide sequence: TGTGCCAGCAGCCTTAAGGGGGGGGACACTGAAGCTTTCTTT. Its translation: CASSLKGGDTEAFF. Full variable domain (rest looked up from reference TRBV5-4 and TRBJ1-1): ETGVTQSPTHLIKTRGQQVTLRCSSQSGHNTVSWYQQALGQGPQFIFQYYREEENGRGNFPPRFSGLQFPNYSSELNVNALELDDSALYLCASSLKGGDTEAFFGQGTRLTVV.

In its sample, this clone was seen a few times. This rearrangement joins TRBV19 to TRBJ2-2; D perhaps matches TRBD2 (5 bases). Looked up from germline, CDR1 is LNHDA and CDR2 is SQIVND (reference sequence). V was pared by 2 bases and J by 2 bases, with 18 bases between. This CDR3 has 18 residues. In DNA, the CDR3 is TGTGCCAGTAGTATACTCTTTAGCGTTTGGGTAAACACCGGGGAGCTGTTTTTT. It encodes CASSILFSVWVNTGELFF.

The V gene is TRBV5-1, the J gene TRBJ1-4; D is perhaps TRBD1 (5 bases). The CDR3 contains 15 residues. Germline V gene data show CDR1 as SGHRS and CDR2 as YFSETQ. V dropped 1 base and J dropped 6 bases, with 13 bases sitting between them. CDR3 sequence reads: CASSLRGLRDEKLFF. CDR3 coding DNA: TGCGCCAGCAGCTTGCGGGGACTGCGGGATGAAAAACTGTTTTTT.

The J gene is TRBJ1-1, the V gene TRBV29-1; unclear D gene. The V and J ends lost 8 bases and 4 bases respectively, with 14 bases between them. Germline V gene data show CDR1 as SQVTM and CDR2 as ANQGSEA. The CDR3 has 12 amino acids. Written as DNA, the CDR3 is TGCAGCTTGGGAGGGATGGGCACTGAAGCTTTCTTT. As protein: CSLGGMGTEAFF.

The V and J genes are TRBV23-1 and TRBJ2-7; a possible D gene is TRBD1 (6 bases). TRBV23-1 is noted as an ORF with a role that remains uncertain. Trimming stripped 0 bases from V and 4 bases from J, with 19 bases between. The CDR3 consists of 17 residues. The CDR3 sequence: CASSQSIHDRRIYEQYF. CDR3 nucleotides: TGCGCCAGCAGTCAATCCATCCATGACAGGAGAATATACGAGCAGTACTTC.

This chain joins TRBV10-3 and TRBJ2-7; a possible D gene is TRBD1 (5 bases). CDR1 and CDR2 from the germline V gene are ENHRY and SYGVKD. CDR3 length: 15 residues. V was trimmed by 3 bases and J by 5 bases, leaving 17 bases between them. CDR3 DNA sequence: TGTGCCATCAGTGATTTGGCAGGGTGGAGAAACGAGCAGTACTTC. Protein: CAISDLAGWRNEQYF.

CDR3 sequence (DNA): TGTGCCAGCATCCGAGGCAGCCCCACAGATACGCAGTATTTT. This sequence encodes CASIRGSPTDTQYF. The rearrangement links TRBV28 to TRBJ2-3; unclear D gene. The CDR3 extends over 14 amino acids. Trimming pared 7 bases from V and 2 bases from J, leaving 13 bases between. The germline V gene has CDR1 MDHEN and CDR2 SYDVKM.

The chain is built from TRBV28 and TRBJ1-3; the match to TRBD1 covers 8 bases. CDR3 length equals 16 residues. After removal of 4 bases from V and 4 bases from J, the junction contained 9 bases not matched to a gene. Germline CDR1 reads MDHEN; CDR2 reads SYDVKM. In DNA form, the CDR3 reads TGTGCCAGCAGTTCGACGTCAGGGGGCCAAGGAAACACCATATATTTT. Its protein is CASSSTSGGQGNTIYF.

The chain couples TRBV5-1 to TRBJ2-7, with 11 bases fitting TRBD1. The length of the CDR3 is 15 residues. The trim removed 4 bases at V and 3 bases at J, leaving 6 bases unmatched. CDR1 and CDR2 (germline): SGHRS, YFSETQ. The CDR3 loop is CASSDRDRGIYEQYF. In DNA, the CDR3 is TGCGCCAGCAGCGACCGGGACAGGGGGATCTACGAGCAGTACTTC.

This chain connects TRBV5-4 to TRBJ2-5, with 10 bases that match TRBD2. Trimming took 4 bases from V and 2 from J; bases not matched to a gene: 5. The germline gives CDR1 SGHNT, CDR2 YYREEE (reference sequence). The CDR3 has 15 residues. The CDR3 nucleotides read TGTGCCAGCAGCGGCGGGACTAGCGCTCAAGAGACCCAGTACTTC. It yields the protein CASSGGTSAQETQYF.

V gene TRBV30 combines with J gene TRBJ1-1, with TRBD1 matching over 9 bases. The CDR3 consists of 13 residues. The germline CDR1 and CDR2 sequences are GTSNPN and SVGIG (reference sequence). The V and J ends lost 0 bases and 8 bases, in that order; junction bases with no gene match: 4. The CDR3 DNA reads TGTGCCTGGAGTGTACGGGACAGGGCCGAAGCTTTCTTT. Translation gives CAWSVRDRAEAFF.

The chain combines TRBV9 with TRBJ2-7; 9 bases agree with TRBD1. V shed 2 bases and J 3 bases; nucleotides not matched to a gene: 3. CDR3 length: 14 amino acids. The germline V gene has CDR1 SGDLS and CDR2 YYNGEE. The CDR3 DNA follows: TGTGCCAGCAGCGTGGGACAGGGAGGCTACGAGCAGTACTTC. Encoded protein: CASSVGQGGYEQYF.

This chain links TRBV10-3 with TRBJ2-3, with 7 nucleotides matching TRBD2. The CDR3 totals 16 residues. Trimming removed 3 bases from V and 4 bases from J; junction bases left unmatched: 10. Germline lookup yields CDR1 ENHRY and CDR2 SYGVKD. The CDR3 DNA is TGTGCCATCAGTGAATGGGGGAGCGGGAACGCAGATACGCAGTATTTT. It specifies CAISEWGSGNADTQYF.

This clone was seen only once. The rearrangement uses TRBV19 and TRBJ1-2, with a weak D call TRBD1 (5 bases). Germline V CDR1 and CDR2: LNHDA, SQIVND (reference sequence). Trimming removed 5 bases from V and 1 base from J, with 11 bases in between. The CDR3 runs to 14 residues. Written as DNA, the CDR3 is TGTGCCAGTAGTCACGGGGGATTTAACTATGGCTACACCTTC. The encoded protein is CASSHGGFNYGYTF.

In its sample, this clone was seen a few times. The chain links TRBV13 to TRBJ1-4; tentatively, D is TRBD1 (5 bases). The CDR3 covers 14 residues. V was trimmed by 5 bases and J by 8 bases, leaving 15 bases between them. In germline, CDR1 is PRHDT, CDR2 FYEKMQ (reference sequence). Here the CDR3 reads CASSSLDRGEKLFF. The CDR3 nucleotides read TGTGCCAGCAGCAGCCTTGACCGGGGGGAAAAACTGTTTTTT.

J is TRBJ2-3 and V is TRBV19, with unresolved D. The CDR3 extends over 15 amino acids. Germline loops: CDR1 LNHDA, CDR2 SQIVND (reference sequence). V lost 2 bases and J lost 2, with 11 bases in between. The DNA of the CDR3 is TGTGCCAGTAGTATACTAGGTCTTTCCACAGATACGCAGTATTTT. Encoded protein: CASSILGLSTDTQYF.

The chain uses TRBV4-1 and TRBJ2-6, with 7 nucleotides matching TRBD1. This CDR3 spans 19 amino acids. CDR1 MGHRA and CDR2 YSYEKL come from the germline V gene. Germline trimming cut 0 bases from V and 0 bases from J; bases unmatched to any gene: 8. The CDR3 here is CASSQDRDRGYSGANVLTF. The CDR3 nucleotides read TGCGCCAGCAGCCAAGACCGGGACAGAGGATACTCTGGGGCCAACGTCCTGACTTTC.

The V gene is TRBV9, the J gene TRBJ1-1; D possibly corresponds to TRBD1 (5 bases). This CDR3 has 14 amino acids. Germline lookup yields CDR1 SGDLS and CDR2 YYNGEE. V lost 4 bases and J 1 base, leaving 11 bases between the germline ends. DNA for the CDR3: TGTGCCAGCAGCCGGGGGGGAGAGAACACTGAAGCTTTCTTT. Its protein is CASSRGGENTEAFF.

The gene calls are TRBV30 and TRBJ2-1; 11 bases line up with TRBD2. J lost 5 bases, V lost 0 bases, and 18 bases had no gene match. The CDR3 spans 20 residues. CDR1 and CDR2 (germline): GTSNPN, SVGIG (reference sequence). CDR3 nucleotides: TGTGCCTGGAGTGTACGTCTAGCGGGAGGCTCCCTTATGGTCCACAATGAGCAGTTCTTC. This encodes CAWSVRLAGGSLMVHNEQFF.

The chain uses TRBV7-9 and TRBJ2-3; D possibly corresponds to TRBD2 (6 bases). This CDR3 has 15 amino acids. Per the germline V gene, CDR1 is SEHNR and CDR2 is FQNEAQ (reference sequence). Trimming removed 0 bases from V and 3 bases from J, with 10 bases in between. CDR3 sequence reads: CASSLALAGTDTQYF. The CDR3 DNA reads as TGTGCCAGCAGCTTAGCGCTTGCGGGGACAGATACGCAGTATTTT.

In this sample, this clone turned up once. The V call is TRBV19, the J call TRBJ1-4, with D perhaps TRBD1 (5 bases). Trimming left V 10 bases short and J 7 bases short, with 16 bases between. The germline V gene has CDR1 LNHDA and CDR2 SQIVND (reference sequence). This CDR3 region has 13 residues. The CDR3 spells CATKHPQGEKLFF. The CDR3 DNA reads as TGTGCCACTAAACACCCGCAGGGTGAAAAACTGTTTTTT.

V gene TRBV7-3 combines with J gene TRBJ2-7; tentative D call: TRBD2 (6 bases). The V gene's germline CDR1 is SGHTA and CDR2 FQGTGA. There are 18 residues in the CDR3. Trimming cost V 0 bases and J 3 bases, with 21 bases left between them. CDR3 in DNA: TGTGCCAGCAGCTTAACCAAGGAGGAGGGAATGATAGTCTACGAGCAGTACTTC. Residues: CASSLTKEEGMIVYEQYF.

This clone occurred a few times. The V gene is TRBV7-2, the J gene TRBJ1-2; no reliable D call. Germline V CDR1 and CDR2: SGHTA, FQGNSA. CDR3 size: 15 residues. The V end lost 5 bases, the J end lost 1 base, and 14 bases lay between the germline ends. The CDR3 loop is CASSPYTGGNYGYTF. CDR3 bases: TGTGCCAGCAGCCCCTATACTGGCGGTAACTATGGCTACACCTTC.

The chain has TRBV9 and TRBJ2-7, with D unclear. Germline V lookup: CDR1 SGDLS, CDR2 YYNGEE. The V gene lost 4 bases and the J gene lost 5 bases, with 13 bases spanning the gap. The CDR3 contains 13 residues. The CDR3 region is CASSLTALDEQYF. Here the CDR3 DNA reads TGTGCCAGCAGCCTTACTGCTCTTGACGAGCAGTACTTC.

This clone was seen a single time. The chain couples TRBV9 to TRBJ1-1; perhaps TRBD1 as D (5 bases). The CDR3 loop spans 15 amino acids. Trimming stripped 4 bases from V and 4 bases from J, with 17 bases between. Germline CDR1 reads SGDLS; CDR2 reads YYNGEE. The CDR3: CASSPRGYQGTEAFF. CDR3 nucleotides: TGTGCCAGCAGCCCGCGGGGGTACCAGGGCACTGAAGCTTTCTTT. Supplemented by reference TRBV9 and TRBJ1-1, the full variable domain reads DSGVTQTPKHLITATGQRVTLRCSPRSGDLSVYWYQQSLDQGLQFLIQYYNGEERAKGNILERFSAQQFPDLHSELNLSSLELGDSALYFCASSPRGYQGTEAFFGQGTRLTVV.

The chain is built from TRBV5-1 and TRBJ2-3; tentative D call: TRBD2 (6 bases). Trimming removed 0 bases from V and 2 bases from J, with 13 bases in between. Germline CDR1 reads SGHRS; CDR2 reads YFSETQ. The CDR3 runs 16 residues. DNA of the CDR3: TGCGCCAGCAGCTTGGCCCGCGGGGCCGACACAGATACGCAGTATTTT. It specifies CASSLARGADTDTQYF.

This clone was counted only a few times. This chain joins TRBV29-1 and TRBJ2-7; 12 positions match TRBD2. The germline CDR1 and CDR2 sequences are SQVTM and ANQGSEA. J lost 2 bases, V lost 4 bases, and 0 bases had no gene match. This CDR3 is 13 amino acids long. CDR3 sequence: CSVGTSGTYEQYF. The CDR3 region has the DNA TGCAGCGTTGGGACTAGCGGGACCTACGAGCAGTACTTC.